Shown below are 20 T cell receptor beta chains from a single sample sequenced in a study of T cells in Graves' hyperthyroidism and ophthalmopathy. RNA transcripts gave rise to amplified TCR beta CDR3 regions. Using the HTBI primer set, a first-round RT-PCR was run on the TCR CDR3. TCRdb re-called the multiplex PCR reads through MiXCR, storing one row per CDR3 protein. The sample carries about 270,000 distinct CDR3 sequences, around 25% recorded once. Sequenced material: blood. These receptors originate from a middle-aged man with Graves' hyperthyroidism that later progressed to Graves' ophthalmopathy.

This clonotype was seen ten or more times. The rearrangement links TRBV18 to TRBJ1-5, with D maybe TRBD1 (5 bases). The CDR3 covers 15 residues. Per the germline V gene, CDR1 is KGHSH and CDR2 is LQKENI. V lost 5 bases and J 0 bases, leaving 11 bases between the germline ends. CDR3 sequence (DNA): TGTGCCAGCTCATGGACACAGGATAGCAATCAGCCCCAGCATTTT. It specifies CASSWTQDSNQPQHF.

This clonotype was seen ten or more times. The chain couples TRBV19 to TRBJ1-2; the match to TRBD1 covers 9 bases. The CDR3 runs to 16 residues. Germline V lookup: CDR1 LNHDA, CDR2 SQIVND (reference sequence). V dropped 3 bases and J dropped 2; count of bases not matched to a gene: 7. CDR3 protein: CASSISTGGTNYGYTF. CDR3 sequence (DNA): TGTGCCAGTAGTATCTCGACAGGGGGAACGAACTATGGCTACACCTTC.

This clonotype was counted at least ten times. The V call is TRBV20-1, the J call TRBJ1-1; TRBD1 matches 9 bases. The V gene end was trimmed by 3 bases and the J gene end by 5 bases; junction bases not matched to a gene: 7. The CDR3 is 14 amino acids. Germline V gene data show CDR1 as DFQATT and CDR2 as SNEGSKA (reference sequence). The CDR3, as DNA: TGCAGTGCTAGGTTGGGACAGGGTGGGACTGAAGCTTTCTTT. It is translated as CSARLGQGGTEAFF.

This rearrangement joins TRBV12-3 or TRBV12-4 to TRBJ2-7; possibly TRBD2 for D (7 bases). The CDR3 is made up of 16 amino acids. V gave up 6 bases and J gave up 2 bases, with 20 bases separating them. The CDR3 protein is CASSQRGTGGPYEQYF. The DNA for the CDR3 is TGTGCCAGCAGCCAGAGGGGGACGGGAGGTCCCTACGAGCAGTACTTC.

This clonotype was observed many times. The rearrangement joins TRBV20-1 to TRBJ1-5; D is possibly TRBD1 (5 bases). With 1 base removed from V and 9 bases from J, the gap between germline ends came to 13 bases. Germline loops: CDR1 DFQATT, CDR2 SNEGSKA (reference sequence). The CDR3 loop spans 13 amino acids. CDR3 in amino acids: CSARGFGGGPQHF. DNA of the CDR3: TGCAGTGCTAGAGGTTTCGGCGGGGGGCCCCAGCATTTT.

The sample holds many counts of this clonotype. The chain joins TRBV28 to TRBJ2-5; TRBD1 aligns across 9 bases. Per the germline V gene, CDR1 is MDHEN and CDR2 is SYDVKM. The junction had 6 bases not matched to a gene; V was cut back by 3 bases and J by 4 bases. The CDR3 has 15 residues. The CDR3 reads CASSFSGQGGETQYF. The CDR3 nucleotides are TGTGCCAGCAGTTTTTCGGGACAGGGTGGAGAGACCCAGTACTTC.

The V call is TRBV6-2 or TRBV6-3, the J call TRBJ1-5, with 9 bases identical to TRBD1. From germline, CDR1 is MNHEY and CDR2 SVGEGT. J gave up 5 bases and V 6 bases, and 5 bases lay outside the gene matches. CDR3 length equals 14 residues. CDR3 residues: CASRPGQGYQPQHF. CDR3 coding DNA: TGTGCCAGCAGACCCGGACAGGGGTATCAGCCCCAGCATTTT.

This clonotype was detected many times. This likely comes from a read error, as the CDR3 has no conserved phenylalanine or tryptophan at its end. The CDR3 bases are TGTGCCAGCAGCCTCTTAACGGGAAGGGGTCAAGAGACCCAGTACGTC. Translated, it gives CASSLLTGRGQETQYV. The chain carries TRBV7-8 and TRBJ2-5; D is tentatively TRBD1 or TRBD2 (5 bases each). The CDR3 spans 16 residues. V lost 5 bases and J 2 bases, leaving 18 bases between the germline ends. Germline-derived CDR1 and CDR2 are SGHVS and FQNEAQ.

This clonotype has a count of ten or more. This chain uses TRBV12-3 or TRBV12-4 with TRBJ1-2, with D possibly being TRBD1 (5 bases). V lost 2 bases, J lost 4 bases, and 14 bases lay in between. The CDR3 runs 15 residues. The CDR3 nucleotides read TGTGCCAGCAGTTTAAAGGGGTTCAGCGGCTATGGCTACACCTTC. It encodes CASSLKGFSGYGYTF.

V is TRBV12-3 or TRBV12-4 and J is TRBJ2-5; 10 positions agree with TRBD2. The junction had 12 bases not matched to a gene; V was cut back by 5 bases and J by 9 bases. The CDR3 is 15 amino acids. As DNA, the CDR3 is TGTGCCAGCAGTCCGGGTCTAGCGGGAGTGGAGGCCCAGTACTTC. Translation: CASSPGLAGVEAQYF.

This clonotype was seen only a few times. The rearrangement joins TRBV5-1 to TRBJ2-7; 12 bases agree with TRBD2. The CDR3 covers 14 residues. Trimming removed 3 bases from V and 6 bases from J; junction bases left unmatched: 4. Germline CDR1 reads SGHRS; CDR2 reads YFSETQ. CDR3 region: CASSSTSGSGEQYF. CDR3 nucleotides: TGCGCCAGCAGCTCGACTAGCGGGAGTGGCGAGCAGTACTTC.

This clonotype appeared many times. This chain links TRBV11-2 with TRBJ2-5; 13 bases fit TRBD2. The V segment lost 4 bases and the J segment 5 bases; nucleotides outside the gene matches: 13. From germline, CDR1 is SGHAT and CDR2 FQNNGV. This CDR3 contains 18 residues. This CDR3 is CASSSLNGLAGVHETQYF. Written as DNA, the CDR3 is TGTGCCAGCAGCTCACTAAACGGACTAGCGGGGGTCCACGAGACCCAGTACTTC.

V and J are TRBV28 and TRBJ2-5; a weak D match, TRBD2 (5 bases). V was pared by 9 bases and J by 9 bases, with 14 bases between. The CDR3 covers 11 residues. Germline V lookup: CDR1 MDHEN, CDR2 SYDVKM. CDR3 sequence: CASGRERAQYF. As DNA, the CDR3 is TGTGCCAGTGGCAGAGAGAGGGCCCAGTACTTC.

This clonotype was recorded at least ten times. This chain links TRBV27 with TRBJ2-2; D is uncertain. CDR1 and CDR2 from the germline V gene are MNHEY and SMNVEV (reference sequence). The CDR3 spans 13 residues. V was shortened by 7 bases and J by 4 bases, with 10 bases between the two germline ends. CDR3 amino acids: CASKLRLTGELFF. CDR3 coding DNA: TGTGCCAGCAAGCTCAGACTCACCGGGGAGCTGTTTTTT.

This clonotype has a count of ten or more. The V call is TRBV12-5, the J call TRBJ2-7; 11 bases line up with TRBD2. Germline values: CDR1 LGHNT, CDR2 FRNRAP. J lost 2 bases, V lost 5 bases, and 5 bases had no gene match. CDR3 length equals 15 residues. The CDR3 region has the DNA TGTGCTAGTGGTGACCTAGCGGGAGGTACCTACGAGCAGTACTTC. Translating it yields CASGDLAGGTYEQYF.

This chain joins TRBV30 and TRBJ2-2; D not resolved. V lost 4 bases, J lost 1 base, and 7 bases lay in between. This CDR3 is built from 13 residues. Per the germline V gene, CDR1 is GTSNPN and CDR2 is SVGIG (reference sequence). For the CDR3, the DNA is TGTGCCTGGATGCAGATGAACACCGGGGAGCTGTTTTTT. Translation gives CAWMQMNTGELFF.

This clonotype was detected many times. The chain uses TRBV2 and TRBJ1-1, with 7 bases aligning to TRBD1. Germline-derived CDR1 and CDR2 are SNHLY and FYNNEI. Unmatched junction bases numbered 16, after V lost 7 bases and J lost 5 bases. The CDR3 covers 16 residues. CDR3 region: CASKDRPALLRTEAFF. For the CDR3, the DNA is TGTGCCAGCAAGGACAGGCCGGCCCTCTTGCGGACTGAAGCTTTCTTT.

This clonotype was found many times. The chain links TRBV6-5 to TRBJ2-6; unclear D gene. The germline V gene has CDR1 MNHEY and CDR2 SVGAGI. V was clipped by 5 bases and J by 2 bases, with 4 bases between them. The CDR3 is 13 amino acids. For the CDR3, the DNA is TGTGCCAGCAGTCATACTGGGGCCAACGTCCTGACTTTC. Encoded protein: CASSHTGANVLTF.

This chain's CDR3 is CASSSGTDTEAFF. Here the CDR3 DNA reads TGTGCCAGCAGCTCAGGGACAGACACTGAAGCTTTCTTT. V gene TRBV7-2 combines with J gene TRBJ1-1; 7 bases fit TRBD1. V gave up 4 bases and J gave up 3 bases; unmatched junction bases: 2. In germline, CDR1 is SGHTA, CDR2 FQGNSA. The CDR3 has 13 residues. The whole variable domain, remainder taken from reference TRBV7-2 and TRBJ1-1, is GAGVSQSPSNKVTEKGKDVELRCDPISGHTALYWYRQSLGQGLEFLIYFQGNSAPDKSGLPSDRFSAERTGGSVSTLTIQRTQQEDSAVYLCASSSGTDTEAFFGQGTRLTVV.

This clonotype was counted ten times or more. The chain uses TRBV6-2 or TRBV6-3 and TRBJ1-5, with D perhaps matching TRBD1 (6 bases). In germline, CDR1 is MNHEY, CDR2 SVGEGT. V shed 6 bases and J shed 6 bases, with 12 bases lying between them. The length of the CDR3 is 13 residues. The chain's CDR3 is CASRRGASQPQHF. CDR3 sequence (DNA): TGTGCCAGCAGGCGGGGGGCGAGTCAGCCCCAGCATTTT.